The sequence of this T cell receptor beta chain was determined in a study of T cells in Graves' hyperthyroidism and ophthalmopathy. The sample holds one count of this clonotype. CDR3 length: 16 residues. The ends lost 0 bases at V and 8 bases at J; junction bases unmatched: 7. From germline, CDR1 is SGHDT and CDR2 YYEEEE. Researchers amplified the TCR beta CDR3 regions from RNA transcripts. The primer set for the first-round RT-PCR of the TCR CDR3 was HTBI. A single record per CDR3 protein comes from TCRdb applying MiXCR to the multiplex PCR reads. The sample has 660,000 or so distinct CDR3 sequences; more than 20% are singletons.

Sample: blood. The chain joins TRBV5-6 to TRBJ2-4, with 11 bases matching TRBD2. This clonotype originated in a man in his thirties or forties with Graves' ophthalmopathy. CDR3 sequence reads: CASSLVLAGVNDIQYF. CDR3 nucleotides: TGTGCCAGCAGCTTGGTACTAGCGGGAGTTAATGACATTCAGTACTTC.